This T cell receptor (beta chain) was retrieved from a study of cytomegalovirus exposure and HLA in healthy donors. Regarding the study as a whole: The authors judged a highly shared variant cluster likely a sequencing artifact.

Notes on this clone: The antigen remains unidentified.

This CDR3 spans 15 amino acids. Germline lookup yields CDR1 MDHEN and CDR2 SYDVKM. Trimming took 6 bases from V and 7 from J; bases not matched to a gene: 12. PCR primers comprised 60 Vbeta and 13 Jbeta primers. Some clones are missing from TCRdb's copy, which holds only in-frame ones; the method was immunoSEQ multiplex PCR. The repertoire holds around 130,000 clones, with 70% to 80% as singletons. V usage is TRBV28 and J usage is TRBJ1-2; 9 bases align to TRBD1. The TCR comes from a human donor in good health. The sample was PBMCs. The CDR3 reads CASSQHRDRDTGYTF. CDR3 coding DNA: TGTGCCAGCAGCCAGCACCGGGACAGGGATACTGGCTACACCTTC.